Presented here are 14 T cell receptor beta chains from one specimen sequenced in a study of cytomegalovirus exposure and HLA in healthy donors (dated by TCRdb to about 2017). The method was the immunoSEQ multiplex PCR assay. For the multiplex PCR, a mixture combining 60 forward primers for TCR Vbeta segments and 13 reverse primers for TCR Jbeta segments was used. TCRdb stores this immuneACCESS table with in-frame sequences only. Part of the clones is absent; in the studies checked, under half of the shortfall reflects unresolved V genes, and no reason is known for the rest. This sample lists about 86,000 clones; around 74% were detected once. Of the sample, over 5% is held by the ten largest clones. Source material: PBMCs. The source is a woman in her fifties or sixties in good health and CMV-seropositive.

The chain links TRBV7-3 to TRBJ2-2, with D tentatively TRBD2 (5 bases). Deletions cut 5 bases from V and 7 bases from J, with 14 bases between. Per germline, CDR1 SGHTA and CDR2 FQGTGA. This CDR3 is built from 14 residues. The CDR3 DNA reads TGTGCCAGCAGCCCTAGCAACGCCGGCGGGGAGCTGTTTTTT. It codes for CASSPSNAGGELFF. Based on the CDR3 plus reference TRBV7-3 and TRBJ2-2, the full variable domain is GAGVSQTPSNKVTEKGKYVELRCDPISGHTALYWYRQSLGQGPEFLIYFQGTGAADDSGLPNDRFFAVRPEGSVSTLKIQRTERGDSAVYLCASSPSNAGGELFFGEGSRLTVL.

This clone was seen only a few times. The rearrangement joins TRBV6-5 to TRBJ2-1; D is possibly TRBD1 (5 bases). Germline assignment: CDR1 MNHEY and CDR2 SVGAGI. Trimming took off 2 bases at V and 9 bases at J, with 20 bases between the two ends. The CDR3 consists of 16 residues. CDR3 DNA sequence: TGTGCCAGCAGTTACACCGGCGGCAGGGTGGCCCGTGAGCAGTTCTTC. This sequence encodes CASSYTGGRVAREQFF.

V gene TRBV10-1 combines with J gene TRBJ2-2, with TRBD1 identical over 7 bases. Trimming took 4 bases from V and 8 from J; bases not matched to a gene: 4. Germline lookup yields CDR1 WNHNN and CDR2 SYGVQD (reference sequence). This CDR3 is built from 13 residues. CDR3 sequence (DNA): TGCGCCAGCAGTGTGAGGGGGCGAGGGGAGCTGTTTTTT. Translated: CASSVRGRGELFF.

The CDR3 loop is CASSGGTSVTDTQYF. The CDR3 DNA is TGCGCCAGCAGTGGGGGAACTAGCGTGACAGATACGCAGTATTTT. The chain combines TRBV10-1 with TRBJ2-3; 7 nucleotides match TRBD2. The J segment lost 3 bases and the V segment lost 4 bases, leaving 7 bases of the junction unmatched. The V gene's germline CDR1 is WNHNN and CDR2 SYGVQD (reference sequence). This CDR3 spans 15 amino acids.

The rearrangement joins TRBV5-1 to TRBJ2-7; 7 bases fit TRBD2. Trimming removed 1 base from V and 0 bases from J; junction bases left unmatched: 7. This CDR3 spans 16 amino acids. The germline V gene has CDR1 SGHRS and CDR2 YFSETQ. Written as DNA, the CDR3 is TGCGCCAGCAGCTTGAGGATAACGGGAGGCTCCTACGAGCAGTACTTC. The encoded protein is CASSLRITGGSYEQYF.

J is TRBJ1-2 and V is TRBV19; D is undetermined. The CDR3 covers 13 residues. Germline lookup yields CDR1 LNHDA and CDR2 SQIVND (reference sequence). V shed 3 bases and J shed 3 bases, with 8 bases lying between them. CDR3 DNA sequence: TGTGCCAGTAGTATGACATCGGACTATGGCTACACCTTC. Its translation: CASSMTSDYGYTF.

CDR3 DNA: TGTGCCTGGAGTATCCCCGGGACAGGGGGCGACTATGGCTACACCTTC. It yields the protein CAWSIPGTGGDYGYTF. This chain joins TRBV30 and TRBJ1-2; 12 positions agree with TRBD1. The CDR3 sequence is 16 residues long. The junction had 7 bases not matched to a gene; V was cut back by 2 bases and J by 3 bases. Germline CDR1 GTSNPN, CDR2 SVGIG (reference sequence).

The CDR3, as DNA: TGTGCCAGCAGTTACAAACAGGGGTACGAGCAGTACTTC. It yields the protein CASSYKQGYEQYF. This chain connects TRBV6-6 to TRBJ2-7; 7 bases fit TRBD1. CDR1 and CDR2 (germline): MNHNY, SVGAGI (reference sequence). The CDR3 loop spans 13 amino acids. The junction had 2 bases not matched to a gene; V was cut back by 2 bases and J by 4 bases.

V gene TRBV6-5 combines with J gene TRBJ2-2; D is perhaps TRBD1 (6 bases). Deletions cut 2 bases from V and 6 bases from J, with 13 bases between. CDR1 is MNHEY, CDR2 SVGAGI, per germline. The CDR3 sequence is 15 residues long. The chain's CDR3 is CASSYSVAGAGELFF. The CDR3 DNA is TGTGCCAGCAGTTACAGCGTTGCAGGGGCCGGGGAGCTGTTTTTT.

V gene TRBV28 combines with J gene TRBJ2-1; 8 bases line up with TRBD2. The V gene's germline CDR1 is MDHEN and CDR2 SYDVKM. Trimming took 8 bases from V and 7 from J; bases not matched to a gene: 7. The CDR3 runs to 13 residues. DNA for the CDR3: TGTGCCAGCGATACGGGAGGGAAAAATGAGCAGTTCTTC. This sequence encodes CASDTGGKNEQFF.

The rearrangement uses TRBV6-5 and TRBJ1-5, with D perhaps TRBD1 (5 bases). Trimming left V 3 bases short and J 6 bases short, with 12 bases between. The CDR3 runs to 14 residues. Germline V gives CDR1 MNHEY, CDR2 SVGAGI. This CDR3 is CASSYLGGSQPQHF. DNA for the CDR3: TGTGCCAGCAGTTATCTCGGGGGGAGTCAGCCCCAGCATTTT.

The V call is TRBV5-1, the J call TRBJ2-7, with D perhaps TRBD1 (7 bases). The CDR3 has 14 amino acids. The germline CDR1 and CDR2 sequences are SGHRS and YFSETQ. Trimming took 2 bases from V and 7 from J, leaving 16 bases between them. This CDR3 reads CASSLNRGLYEQYF. In nucleotides, the CDR3 is TGCGCCAGCAGCTTAAACAGGGGACTTTATGAGCAGTACTTC.

This sequence joins TRBV29-1 and TRBJ2-7; D might be TRBD2 (6 bases). Trimming cost V 5 bases and J 7 bases, with 18 bases left between them. This CDR3 is built from 13 residues. From germline, CDR1 is SQVTM and CDR2 ANQGSEA. For the CDR3, the DNA is TGCAGCGTTAGGACGGGAGTCTCGGGGGAGCAGTACTTC. Amino acids: CSVRTGVSGEQYF.

The V call is TRBV4-1, the J call TRBJ1-2, with TRBD1 matching 8 bases. CDR3 length: 13 residues. Germline values: CDR1 MGHRA, CDR2 YSYEKL. V lost 6 bases to trimming and J lost 2 bases; unmatched junction nucleotides: 2. The CDR3 DNA is TGCGCCAGCAGGCGGACAGGGAACTATGGCTACACCTTC. Amino acids: CASRRTGNYGYTF.